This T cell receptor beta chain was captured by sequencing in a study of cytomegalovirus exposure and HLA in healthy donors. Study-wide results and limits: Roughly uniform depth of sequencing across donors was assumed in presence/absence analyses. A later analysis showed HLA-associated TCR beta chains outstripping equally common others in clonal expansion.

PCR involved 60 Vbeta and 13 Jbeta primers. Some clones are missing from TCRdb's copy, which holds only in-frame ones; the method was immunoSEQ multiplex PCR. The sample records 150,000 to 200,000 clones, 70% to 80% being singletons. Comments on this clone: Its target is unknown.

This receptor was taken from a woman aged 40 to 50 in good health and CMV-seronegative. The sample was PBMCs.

CDR3 sequence reads: CASSPGTVNSNQPQHF. CDR3 sequence (DNA): TGCGCCAGCAGCCCCGGGACAGTCAATAGCAATCAGCCCCAGCATTTT. The chain joins TRBV5-1 to TRBJ1-5, with 7 positions matching TRBD1. The germline gives CDR1 SGHRS, CDR2 YFSETQ. The trim removed 4 bases at V and 0 bases at J, leaving 7 bases unmatched. The CDR3 length is 16 residues.